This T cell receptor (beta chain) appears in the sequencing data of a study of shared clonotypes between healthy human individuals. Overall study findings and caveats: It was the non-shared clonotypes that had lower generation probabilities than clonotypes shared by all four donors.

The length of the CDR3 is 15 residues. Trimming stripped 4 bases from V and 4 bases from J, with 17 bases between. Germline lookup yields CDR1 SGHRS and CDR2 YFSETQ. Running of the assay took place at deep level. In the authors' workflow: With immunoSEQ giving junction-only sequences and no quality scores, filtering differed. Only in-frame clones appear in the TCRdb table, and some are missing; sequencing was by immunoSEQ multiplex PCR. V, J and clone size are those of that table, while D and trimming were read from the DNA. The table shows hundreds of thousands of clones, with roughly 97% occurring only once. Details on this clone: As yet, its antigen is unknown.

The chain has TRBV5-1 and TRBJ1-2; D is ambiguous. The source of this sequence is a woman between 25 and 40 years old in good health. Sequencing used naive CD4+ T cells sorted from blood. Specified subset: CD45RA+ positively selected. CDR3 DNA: TGCGCCAGCAGCCCGGGCGGCAGCTACTCCTATGGCTACACCTTC. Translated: CASSPGGSYSYGYTF.